The sequence of this T cell receptor (beta chain) was determined in a study of neurological immune-mediated disorders. Synthesis of cDNA was carried out by template-switch 5'RACE. The reaction used 10-nucleotide random UMIs. One entry per CDR3 protein, called by TCRdb with MiXCR from the 5' RACE reads. Among 50,000 to 60,000 distinct CDR3 sequences listed, over 15% were seen once. Volunteers from a blood bank in Maryland, USA, made up the healthy controls. There are 14 residues in the CDR3. Looked up from germline, CDR1 is MDHEN and CDR2 is SYDVKM. Trimming removed 5 bases at V and 5 bases at J, with 15 bases between.

This chain joins TRBV28 and TRBJ1-1; perhaps TRBD1 as D (6 bases). The receptor was isolated from a man in his sixties in good health. What was sequenced was PBMCs. CDR3 in amino acids: CASSTQGRRTEAFF. CDR3 sequence (DNA): TGTGCCAGCAGTACCCAGGGGCGGAGGACTGAAGCTTTCTTT.